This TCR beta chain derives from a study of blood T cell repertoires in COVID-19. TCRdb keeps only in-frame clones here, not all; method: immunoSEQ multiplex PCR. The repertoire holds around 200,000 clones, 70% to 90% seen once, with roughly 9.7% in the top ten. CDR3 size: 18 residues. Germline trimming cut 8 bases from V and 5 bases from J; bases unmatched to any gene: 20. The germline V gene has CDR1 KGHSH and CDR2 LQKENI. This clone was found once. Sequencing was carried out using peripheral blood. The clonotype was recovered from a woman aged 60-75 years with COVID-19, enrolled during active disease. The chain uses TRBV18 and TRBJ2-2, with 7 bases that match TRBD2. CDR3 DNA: TGTGCCAGCCCCCTCCCGGGTCGGCGGGAGAGTGAAACCGGGGAGCTGTTTTTT. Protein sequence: CASPLPGRRESETGELFF. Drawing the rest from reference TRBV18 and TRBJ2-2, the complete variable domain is NAGVMQNPRHLVRRRGQEARLRCSPMKGHSHVYWYRQLPEEGLKFMVYLQKENIIDESGMPKERFSAEFPKEGPSILRIQQVVRGDSAAYFCASPLPGRRESETGELFFGEGSRLTVL.